These T cell receptor beta chains were read from a single sample in a study of blood T cells in healthy people across ages. Each CDR3 protein is one row after TCRdb ran MiXCR on the 5' RACE reads. The profile shows about 900,000 distinct CDR3 sequences, about 48% of them singletons. The sample was blood. The receptors stem from a man aged 30 to 45 in good health. Each CDR3 is given with its conserved first and last residue. The order of the fields is J gene, V gene, CDR3 protein.

J: TRBJ2-1
V: TRBV20-1
CDR3: CSADPAKSGLTNEQFF

J: TRBJ2-1
V: TRBV7-2
CDR3: CASSLARGGFGNEQFF

J: TRBJ2-1
V: TRBV27
CDR3: CASSSYVTGGSEQFF

J: TRBJ1-1
V: TRBV7-2
CDR3: CASSLEPGGEAFF

J: TRBJ2-3
V: TRBV11-2
CDR3: CASSLTAGEFTDTQYF

J: TRBJ2-5
V: TRBV20-1
CDR3: CSASIMAGGRETQYF

J: TRBJ2-3
V: TRBV2
CDR3: CASSGDPTDTQYF

J: TRBJ2-3
V: TRBV20-1
CDR3: CSATSAGAIRDTQYF

J: TRBJ1-1
V: TRBV12-3/TRBV12-4
CDR3: CASSLAGLYTEAFF

J: .
V: TRBV7-8
CDR3: CASSLGAGGILETQYF

J: TRBJ2-3
V: TRBV4-2
CDR3: CASGQDSASGSLTDTQYF

J: TRBJ2-3
V: TRBV4-1
CDR3: CASSLRLAGTTDTQYF

J: TRBJ2-5
V: TRBV27
CDR3: CASSLGSASETQYF

J: TRBJ2-3
V: TRBV27
CDR3: CASSPPGLAGEQYF

J: TRBJ1-1
V: TRBV5-1
CDR3: CASRTGGGGTEAFF

J: TRBJ2-5
V: TRBV7-6
CDR3: CASSLNRGHRETQYF

J: TRBJ2-7
V: TRBV5-4
CDR3: CASSDGTFYEQYF

J: TRBJ1-2
V: TRBV6-6
CDR3: CASSYSGTDFNYGYTF

J: TRBJ2-3
V: TRBV21-1
CDR3: CASSKVGGGTDTQYF

J: TRBJ1-1
V: TRBV6-2/TRBV6-3
CDR3: CASSPTRPTEAFF

J: TRBJ2-7
V: TRBV7-2
CDR3: CASSSYRTASYEQYF

J: .
V: TRBV29-1
CDR3: CSVSPGTGFNYEQYF

J: TRBJ1-6
V: TRBV7-2
CDR3: CASSLGIGFGNSPLHF

J: TRBJ1-2
V: TRBV12-3/TRBV12-4
CDR3: CASRGLSNSYTF

J: TRBJ2-3
V: TRBV7-3
CDR3: CASSLMGGDGTDTQYF

J: .
V: TRBV29-1
CDR3: CGVLLAGLETQYF

J: TRBJ2-7
V: TRBV12-3/TRBV12-4
CDR3: CASSKKLDSYEQYF

J: .
V: TRBV27
CDR3: CASSWTSGGAEQYF

J: TRBJ2-3
V: TRBV20-1
CDR3: CSARDWRGGDTDMQYF

J: TRBJ1-3
V: TRBV6-6
CDR3: CASSPRRGFSGNTIYF

J: TRBJ2-1
V: TRBV20-1
CDR3: CSHRGPVSSYNEQFF

J: TRBJ2-7
V: TRBV2
CDR3: CATTRDRDYEQYF

J: .
V: TRBV15
CDR3: CATSPRTGNYEQYF

J: TRBJ2-3
V: TRBV15
CDR3: CATSRERIDTQYF

J: TRBJ1-1
V: TRBV3-1
CDR3: CASSQRQGAGTEAFF

J: TRBJ1-2
V: TRBV4-3
CDR3: CASSQEGRGLDGYTF

J: .
V: TRBV25-1
CDR3: CASSDGTPYYEQYF

J: TRBJ2-7
V: TRBV9
CDR3: CASSVVGDRGYEQYF